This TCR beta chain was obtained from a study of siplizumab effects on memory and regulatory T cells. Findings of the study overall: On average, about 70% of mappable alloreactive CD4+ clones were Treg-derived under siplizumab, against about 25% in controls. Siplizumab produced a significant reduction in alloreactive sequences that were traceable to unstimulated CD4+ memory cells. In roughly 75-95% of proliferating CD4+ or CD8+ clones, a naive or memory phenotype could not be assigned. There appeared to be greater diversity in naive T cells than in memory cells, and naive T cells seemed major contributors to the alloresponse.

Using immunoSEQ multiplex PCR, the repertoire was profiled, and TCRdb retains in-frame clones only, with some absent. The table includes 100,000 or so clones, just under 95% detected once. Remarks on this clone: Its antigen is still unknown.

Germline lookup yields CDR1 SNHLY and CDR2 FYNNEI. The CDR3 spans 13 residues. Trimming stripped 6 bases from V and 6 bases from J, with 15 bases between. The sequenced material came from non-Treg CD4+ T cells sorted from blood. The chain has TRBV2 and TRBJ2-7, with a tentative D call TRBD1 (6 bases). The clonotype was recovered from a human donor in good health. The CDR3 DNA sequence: TGTGCCAGCAGGGCCCCGGCAGGGGTCGAGCAGTACTTC. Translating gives CASRAPAGVEQYF.